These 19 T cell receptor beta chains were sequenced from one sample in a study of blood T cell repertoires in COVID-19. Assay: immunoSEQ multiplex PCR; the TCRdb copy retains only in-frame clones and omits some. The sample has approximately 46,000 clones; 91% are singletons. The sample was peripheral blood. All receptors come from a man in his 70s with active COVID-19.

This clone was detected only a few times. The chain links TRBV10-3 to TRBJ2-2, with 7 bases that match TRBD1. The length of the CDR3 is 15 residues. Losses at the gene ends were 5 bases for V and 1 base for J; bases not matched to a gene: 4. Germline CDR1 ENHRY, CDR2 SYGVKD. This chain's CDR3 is CAISPGQMNTGELFF. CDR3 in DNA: TGTGCCATCAGTCCGGGACAGATGAACACCGGGGAGCTGTTTTTT.

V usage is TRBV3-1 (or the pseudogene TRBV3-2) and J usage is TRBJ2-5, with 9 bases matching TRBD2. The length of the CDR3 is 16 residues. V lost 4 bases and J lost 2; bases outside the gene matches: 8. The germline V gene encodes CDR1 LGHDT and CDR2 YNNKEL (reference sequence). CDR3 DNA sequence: TGTGCCAGCAGCCGGAGCGGGGGGACGATACAAGAGACCCAGTACTTC. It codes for CASSRSGGTIQETQYF.

For the CDR3, the DNA is TGTGCCAGCAGTTTGCGGGGTCACTATGGCTACACCTTC. Its translation: CASSLRGHYGYTF. The chain carries TRBV12-3 or TRBV12-4 and TRBJ1-2, with D unresolved. The CDR3 has 13 residues. Trimming took off 3 bases at V and 3 bases at J, with 8 bases between the two ends.

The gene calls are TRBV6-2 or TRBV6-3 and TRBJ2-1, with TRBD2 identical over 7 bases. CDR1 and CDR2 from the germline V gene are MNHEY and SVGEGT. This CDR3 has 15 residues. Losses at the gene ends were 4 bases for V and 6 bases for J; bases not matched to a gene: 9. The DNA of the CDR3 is TGTGCCAGCAGTTCACCGGGGGGTATAGCCAATGAGCAGTTCTTC. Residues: CASSSPGGIANEQFF.

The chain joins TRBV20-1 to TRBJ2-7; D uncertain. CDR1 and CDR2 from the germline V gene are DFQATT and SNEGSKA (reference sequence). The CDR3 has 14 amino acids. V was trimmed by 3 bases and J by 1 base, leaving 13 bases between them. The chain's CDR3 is CSASPASGSYEQYF. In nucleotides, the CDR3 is TGCAGTGCTAGTCCCGCTAGTGGGTCCTACGAGCAGTACTTC.

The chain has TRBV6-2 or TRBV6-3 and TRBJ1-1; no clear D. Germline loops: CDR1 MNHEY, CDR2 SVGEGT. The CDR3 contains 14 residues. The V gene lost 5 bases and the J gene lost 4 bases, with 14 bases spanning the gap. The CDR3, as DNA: TGTGCCAGCAGTCCAGTTCCGCGGGGCACTGAAGCTTTCTTT. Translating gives CASSPVPRGTEAFF.

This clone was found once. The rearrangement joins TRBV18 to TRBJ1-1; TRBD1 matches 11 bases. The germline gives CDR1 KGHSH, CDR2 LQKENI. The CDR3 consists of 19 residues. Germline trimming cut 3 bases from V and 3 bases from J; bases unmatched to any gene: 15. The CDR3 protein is CASSPDRGPTFFRDTEAFF. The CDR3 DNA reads TGTGCCAGCTCACCGGACAGGGGGCCCACTTTTTTCAGGGACACTGAAGCTTTCTTT.

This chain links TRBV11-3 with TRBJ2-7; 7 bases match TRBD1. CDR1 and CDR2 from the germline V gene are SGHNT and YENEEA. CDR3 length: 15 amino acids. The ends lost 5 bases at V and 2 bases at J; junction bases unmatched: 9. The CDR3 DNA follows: TGTGCCAGCAGCCGAGGGACAGTTGATCCCTACGAGCAGTACTTC. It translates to CASSRGTVDPYEQYF.

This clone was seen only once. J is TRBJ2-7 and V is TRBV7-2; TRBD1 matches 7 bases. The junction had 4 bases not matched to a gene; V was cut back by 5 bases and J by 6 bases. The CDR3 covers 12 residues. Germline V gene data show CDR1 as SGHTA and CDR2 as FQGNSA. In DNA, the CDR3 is TGTGCCAGCAGCCCGACAGGGCTCGAGCAGTACTTC. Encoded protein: CASSPTGLEQYF.

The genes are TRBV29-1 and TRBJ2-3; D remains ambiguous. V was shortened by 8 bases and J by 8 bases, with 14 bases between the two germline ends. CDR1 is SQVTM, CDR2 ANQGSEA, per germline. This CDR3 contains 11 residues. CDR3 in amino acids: CSIQSHGTQYF. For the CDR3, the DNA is TGCAGCATACAGAGCCACGGTACGCAGTATTTT.

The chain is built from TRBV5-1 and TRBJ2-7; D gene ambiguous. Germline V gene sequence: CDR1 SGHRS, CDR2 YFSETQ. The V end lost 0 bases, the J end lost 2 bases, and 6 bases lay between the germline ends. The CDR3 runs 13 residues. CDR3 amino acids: CASSLAVPYEQYF. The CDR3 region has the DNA TGCGCCAGCAGCTTGGCAGTACCCTACGAGCAGTACTTC.

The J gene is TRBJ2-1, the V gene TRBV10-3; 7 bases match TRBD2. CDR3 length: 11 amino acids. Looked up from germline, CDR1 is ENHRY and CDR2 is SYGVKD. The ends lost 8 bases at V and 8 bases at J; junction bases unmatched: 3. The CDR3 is CAIGGDYEQFF. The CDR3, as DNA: TGTGCCATCGGGGGGGATTATGAGCAGTTCTTC.

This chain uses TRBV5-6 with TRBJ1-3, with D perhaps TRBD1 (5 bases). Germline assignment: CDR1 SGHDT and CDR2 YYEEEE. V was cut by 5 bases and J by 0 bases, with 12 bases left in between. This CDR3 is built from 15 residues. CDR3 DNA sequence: TGTGCCAGCAGGATGTCAGGGTCCTCTGGAAACACCATATATTTT. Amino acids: CASRMSGSSGNTIYF.

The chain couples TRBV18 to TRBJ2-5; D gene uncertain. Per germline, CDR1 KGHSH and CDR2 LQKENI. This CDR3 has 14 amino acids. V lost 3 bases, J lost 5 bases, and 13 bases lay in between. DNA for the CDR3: TGTGCCAGCTCACCCCCTGGCCTGCGGGAGACCCAGTACTTC. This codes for CASSPPGLRETQYF.

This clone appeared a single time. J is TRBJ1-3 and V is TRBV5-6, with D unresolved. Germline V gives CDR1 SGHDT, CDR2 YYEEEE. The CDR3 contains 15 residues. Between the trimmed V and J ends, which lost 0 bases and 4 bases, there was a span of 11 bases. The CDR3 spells CASSLGAAGGNTIYF. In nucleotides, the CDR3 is TGTGCCAGCAGCTTGGGGGCAGCGGGCGGAAACACCATATATTTT.

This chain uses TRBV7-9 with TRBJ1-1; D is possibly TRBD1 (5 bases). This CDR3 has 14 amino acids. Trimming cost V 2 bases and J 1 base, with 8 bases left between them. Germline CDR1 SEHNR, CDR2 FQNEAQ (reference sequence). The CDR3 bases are TGTGCCAGCAGCTTATGGCAGGGGAACACTGAAGCTTTCTTT. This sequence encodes CASSLWQGNTEAFF.

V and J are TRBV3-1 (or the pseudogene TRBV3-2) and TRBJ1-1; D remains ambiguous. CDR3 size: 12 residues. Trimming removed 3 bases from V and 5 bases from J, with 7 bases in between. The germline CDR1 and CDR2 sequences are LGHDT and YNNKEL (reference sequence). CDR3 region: CASSHGKTEAFF. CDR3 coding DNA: TGTGCCAGCAGCCACGGGAAGACTGAAGCTTTCTTT.

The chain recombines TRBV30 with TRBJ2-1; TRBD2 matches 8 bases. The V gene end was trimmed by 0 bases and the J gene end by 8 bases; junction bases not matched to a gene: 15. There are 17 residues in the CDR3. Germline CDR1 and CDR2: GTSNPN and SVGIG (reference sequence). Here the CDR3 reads CAWSVLGPGLGWDEQFF. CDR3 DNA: TGTGCCTGGAGTGTACTGGGGCCGGGACTAGGGTGGGATGAGCAGTTCTTC.

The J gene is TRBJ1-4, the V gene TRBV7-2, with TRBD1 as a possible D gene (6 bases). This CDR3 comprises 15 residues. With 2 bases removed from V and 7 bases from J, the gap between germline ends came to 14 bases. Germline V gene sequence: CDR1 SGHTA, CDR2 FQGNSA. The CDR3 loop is CASSLTRGGSEKLFF. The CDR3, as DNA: TGTGCCAGCAGCTTAACCAGGGGCGGGAGTGAAAAACTGTTTTTT.